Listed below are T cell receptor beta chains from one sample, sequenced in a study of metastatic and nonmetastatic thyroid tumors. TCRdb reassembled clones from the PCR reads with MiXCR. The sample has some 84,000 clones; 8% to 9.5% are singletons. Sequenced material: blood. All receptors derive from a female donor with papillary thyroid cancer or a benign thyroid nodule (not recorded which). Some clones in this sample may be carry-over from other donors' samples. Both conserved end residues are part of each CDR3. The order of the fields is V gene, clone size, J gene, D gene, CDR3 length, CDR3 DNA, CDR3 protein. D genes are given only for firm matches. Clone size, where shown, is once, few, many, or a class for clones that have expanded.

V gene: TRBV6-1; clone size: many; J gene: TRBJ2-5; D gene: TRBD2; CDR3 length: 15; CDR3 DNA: TGTGCCAGCAGCCGTCGGGGGGGTTTAGGGGAGACCCAGTACTTC; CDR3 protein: CASSRRGGLGETQYF
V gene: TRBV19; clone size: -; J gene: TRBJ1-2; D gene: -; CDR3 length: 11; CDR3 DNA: TGTGCCAGTATGGCAGGACTCCGCTACACCTTC; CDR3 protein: CASMAGLRYTF
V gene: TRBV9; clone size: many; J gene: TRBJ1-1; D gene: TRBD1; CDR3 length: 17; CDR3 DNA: TGTGCCAGCAGCGTAGCCCCGGGGGCAGGGGGACACACTGAAGCTTTCTTT; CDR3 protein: CASSVAPGAGGHTEAFF
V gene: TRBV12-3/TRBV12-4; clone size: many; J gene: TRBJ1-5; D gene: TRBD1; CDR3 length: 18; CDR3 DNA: TGTGCCAGCAGTTTTTATGGACAGGGGATTCTAAGGAATCAGCCCCAGCATTTT; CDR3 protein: CASSFYGQGILRNQPQHF
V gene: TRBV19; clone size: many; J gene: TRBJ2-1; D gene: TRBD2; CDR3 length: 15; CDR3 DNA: TGTGCCAGTAGTATAACGGGGGGGCTCTACAATGAGCAGTTCTTC; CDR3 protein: CASSITGGLYNEQFF
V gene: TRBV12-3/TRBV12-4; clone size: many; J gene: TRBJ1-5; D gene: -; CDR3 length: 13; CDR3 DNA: TGTGCCAGCAGTTCGCATAGCAATCAGCCCCAGCATTTT; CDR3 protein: CASSSHSNQPQHF
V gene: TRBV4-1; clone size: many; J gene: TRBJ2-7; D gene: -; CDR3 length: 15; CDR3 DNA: TGCGCCAGCAGCCAAAGTTTAACAGGGAGCTACGAGCAGTACTTC; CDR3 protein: CASSQSLTGSYEQYF
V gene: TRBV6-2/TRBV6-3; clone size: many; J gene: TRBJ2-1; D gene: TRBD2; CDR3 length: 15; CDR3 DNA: TGTGCCAGCAGTCCGGCGGGCGGGGGTAACAATGAGCAGTTCTTC; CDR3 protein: CASSPAGGGNNEQFF
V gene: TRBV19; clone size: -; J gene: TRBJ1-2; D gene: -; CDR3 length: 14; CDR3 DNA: TGTGCCAGTAGGGAAGGCCGATCTAACTATGGCTACACCTTC; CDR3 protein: CASREGRSNYGYTF
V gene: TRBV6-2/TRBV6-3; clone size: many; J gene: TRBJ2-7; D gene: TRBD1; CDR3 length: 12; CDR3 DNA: TGTGCCAGCACCAGGGGGCTGTACGAGCAGTACTTC; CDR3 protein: CASTRGLYEQYF
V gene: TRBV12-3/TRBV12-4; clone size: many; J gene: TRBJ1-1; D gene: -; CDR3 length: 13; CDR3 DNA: TGTGCCAGCACCCCCAGGCCAACTACGGAAGCTTTCTTT; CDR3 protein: CASTPRPTTEAFF
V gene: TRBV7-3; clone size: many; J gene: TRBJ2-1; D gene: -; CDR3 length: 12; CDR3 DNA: TGTGCCAGCAGCCATCAGGGTAGTGAGCAGTTCTTC; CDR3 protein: CASSHQGSEQFF
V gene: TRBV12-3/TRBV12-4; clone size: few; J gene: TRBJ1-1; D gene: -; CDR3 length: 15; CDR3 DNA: TGTGCCAGCAGTTTTACACAGGGAAAGAACACTGAAGCTTTCTTT; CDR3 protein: CASSFTQGKNTEAFF
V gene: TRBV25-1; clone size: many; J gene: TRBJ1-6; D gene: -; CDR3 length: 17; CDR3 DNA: TGTGCCAGCACCATCGGGAAGACCGATCGACGGCATTCACCCCTCCACTTT; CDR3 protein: CASTIGKTDRRHSPLHF
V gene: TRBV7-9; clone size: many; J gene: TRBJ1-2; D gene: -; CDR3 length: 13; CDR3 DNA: TGTGCCAGCACTCTGGGTTCCGGGGGTGGCTACACCTTC; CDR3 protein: CASTLGSGGGYTF
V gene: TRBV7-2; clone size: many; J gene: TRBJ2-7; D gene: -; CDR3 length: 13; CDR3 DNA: TGTGCCAGCAGCATTACCTACGCCTACGAGCAGTACTTC; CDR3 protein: CASSITYAYEQYF
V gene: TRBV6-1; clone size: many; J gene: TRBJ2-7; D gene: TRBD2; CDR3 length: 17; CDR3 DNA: TGTGCCAGCAGGCCAACTAGCGGGGGGCTTTCTTCCTACGAGCAGTACTTC; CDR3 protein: CASRPTSGGLSSYEQYF
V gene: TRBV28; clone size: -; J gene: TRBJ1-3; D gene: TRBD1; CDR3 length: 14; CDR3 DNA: TGTGCCAGCAGCGCGGGACCCAGGGGGAACACCATATATTTT; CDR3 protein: CASSAGPRGNTIYF
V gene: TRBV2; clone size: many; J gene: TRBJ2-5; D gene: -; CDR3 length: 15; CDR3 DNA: TGTGCCAGCAGTGCCCCTCACGGACCGGGAGAGACCCAGTACTTC; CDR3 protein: CASSAPHGPGETQYF
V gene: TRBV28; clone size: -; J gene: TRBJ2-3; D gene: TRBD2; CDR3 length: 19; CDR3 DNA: TGTGCCAGCAGTCCAACGTGGGGACTAGCGGGGGTGGTCACAGATACGCAGTATTTT; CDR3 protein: CASSPTWGLAGVVTDTQYF
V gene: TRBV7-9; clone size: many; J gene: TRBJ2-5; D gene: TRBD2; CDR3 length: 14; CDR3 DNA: TGTGCCAGCAGGGATGGGGCCGGGAGGGAGACCCAGTACTTC; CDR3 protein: CASRDGAGRETQYF
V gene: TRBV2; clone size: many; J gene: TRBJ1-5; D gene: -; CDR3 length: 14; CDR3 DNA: TGTGCCAGCCGGGACTCTTATAGCAATCAGCCCCAGCATTTT; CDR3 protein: CASRDSYSNQPQHF
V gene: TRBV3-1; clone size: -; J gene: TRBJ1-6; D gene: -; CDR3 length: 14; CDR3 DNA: TGTGCCAGCAGCCAATGGGCAGGTGGAGGACCCCTCCACTTT; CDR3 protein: CASSQWAGGGPLHF
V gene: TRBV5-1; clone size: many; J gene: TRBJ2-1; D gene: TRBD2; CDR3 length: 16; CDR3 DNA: TGCGCCAGCAGCTTGGTGTCTAGCGGGGGGGCCCATGAGCAGTTCTTC; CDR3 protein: CASSLVSSGGAHEQFF
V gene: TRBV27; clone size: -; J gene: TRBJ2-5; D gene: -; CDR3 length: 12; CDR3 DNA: TGTGCCAGCGGACCGGGGCGTAAGACCCAGTACTTC; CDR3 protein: CASGPGRKTQYF
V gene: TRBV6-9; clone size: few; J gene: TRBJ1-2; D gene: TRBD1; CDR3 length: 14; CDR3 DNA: TGTGCCAGCAGTTTTCGGGACAGGCGCCCAGGCTACACCTTC; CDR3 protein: CASSFRDRRPGYTF
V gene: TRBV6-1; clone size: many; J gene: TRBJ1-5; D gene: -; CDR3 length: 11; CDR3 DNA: TGTGCCAGCAGTGGCGGTGGGACCCAGCATTTT; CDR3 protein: CASSGGGTQHF
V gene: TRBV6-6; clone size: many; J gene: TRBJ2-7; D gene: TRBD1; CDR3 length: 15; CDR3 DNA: TGTGCCAGCAGTTACCTCCGACAGGGGAACTACGAGCAGTACTTC; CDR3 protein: CASSYLRQGNYEQYF
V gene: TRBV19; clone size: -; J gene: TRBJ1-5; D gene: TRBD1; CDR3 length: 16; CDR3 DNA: TGTGCCAGTATTATAGTTACAGGGGGCCTTAATCATCCCCAGCATTTT; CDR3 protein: CASIIVTGGLNHPQHF
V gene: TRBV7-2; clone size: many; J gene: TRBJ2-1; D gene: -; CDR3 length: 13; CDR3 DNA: TGTGCCAGCAGCTTAGGTTTATACAATGAGCAGTTCTTC; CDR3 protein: CASSLGLYNEQFF
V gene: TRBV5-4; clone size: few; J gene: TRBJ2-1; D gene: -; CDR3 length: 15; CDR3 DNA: TGTGCCAGCAGCTCTCGGGGGGCCGGCTACAATGAGCAGTTCTTC; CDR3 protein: CASSSRGAGYNEQFF
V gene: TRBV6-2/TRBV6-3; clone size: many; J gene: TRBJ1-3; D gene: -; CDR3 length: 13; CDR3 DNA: TGTGCCAGCAGTTGGGGGCCCGGAAACACCATATATTTT; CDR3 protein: CASSWGPGNTIYF
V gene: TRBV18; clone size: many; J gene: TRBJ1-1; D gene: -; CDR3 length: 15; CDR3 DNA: TGTGCCAGCTCACGCCCGGGGAACATGAACACTGAAGCTTTCTTT; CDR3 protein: CASSRPGNMNTEAFF
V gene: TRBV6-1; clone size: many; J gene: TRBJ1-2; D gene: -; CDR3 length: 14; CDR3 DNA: TGTGCCAGCAATCCCGGGGAGGGAGGCTATGGCTACACCTTC; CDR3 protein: CASNPGEGGYGYTF
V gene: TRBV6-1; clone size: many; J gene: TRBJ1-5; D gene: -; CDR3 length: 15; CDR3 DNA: TGTGCCAGCAGTGAAGAAGGGTGGAGCAATCAGCCCCAGCATTTT; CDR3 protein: CASSEEGWSNQPQHF
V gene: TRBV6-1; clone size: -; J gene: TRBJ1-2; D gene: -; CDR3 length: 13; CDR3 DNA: TGTGCCAGCAGTCGCCCCGGGACAAATGGCTACACCTTC; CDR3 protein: CASSRPGTNGYTF
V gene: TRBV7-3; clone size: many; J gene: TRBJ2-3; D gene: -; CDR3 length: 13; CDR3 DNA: TGTGCCAGCAGTATCAAACCAACAGATACGCAGTATTTT; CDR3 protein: CASSIKPTDTQYF
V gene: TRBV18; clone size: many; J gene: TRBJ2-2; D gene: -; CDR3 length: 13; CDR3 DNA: TGTGCCAGCTCACCTGATCGCACCGGGGAGCTGTTTTTT; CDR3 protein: CASSPDRTGELFF
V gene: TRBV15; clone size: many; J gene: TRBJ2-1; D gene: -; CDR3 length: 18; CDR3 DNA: TGTGCCACCGCTTTAATAGGGGGCAGGTTCGGGGGGTACAATGAGCAGTTCTTC; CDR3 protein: CATALIGGRFGGYNEQFF
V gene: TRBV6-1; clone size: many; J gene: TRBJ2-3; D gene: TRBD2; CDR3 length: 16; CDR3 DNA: TGTGCCAGCAGTGAGACTAGCGGGGGGGAGTCAGATACGCAGTATTTT; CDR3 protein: CASSETSGGESDTQYF
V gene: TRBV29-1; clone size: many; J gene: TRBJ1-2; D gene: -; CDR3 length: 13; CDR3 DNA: TGCAGCGTGCCCCCCCGGAGGGATGAGGGCTACACCTTC; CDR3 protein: CSVPPRRDEGYTF
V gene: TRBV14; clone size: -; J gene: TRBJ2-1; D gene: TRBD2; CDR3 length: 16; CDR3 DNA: TGTGCCAGCAGCCCGCTTACGGGGGGGCATTACAATGAGCAGTTCTTC; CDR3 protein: CASSPLTGGHYNEQFF
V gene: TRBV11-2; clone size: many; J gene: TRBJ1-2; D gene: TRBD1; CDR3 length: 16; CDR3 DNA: TGTGCCAGCAGCCCACTGGGGCAGGGGGGGGCCTATGGCTACACCTTC; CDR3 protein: CASSPLGQGGAYGYTF